This T cell receptor (beta chain) was identified during a study of T-cell reconstitution after alpha-beta-depleted transplantation in children. Findings and limits, study-wide: Counts and diversity of T cells one year after transplant came mostly from newly produced T cells.

The authors prepared the TCRbeta library with unique molecular identifiers. TCRdb redid the calling of the PCR reads with MiXCR, one entry per CDR3 protein. The repertoire consists of approximately 89,000 distinct CDR3 sequences, with roughly 16% occurring once and the leading ten covering about 20%. A few counts support this clonotype. Its specificity is unknown. This receptor was identified in a male patient between 2 and 10 years old who had a stem cell transplant for acute lymphoblastic leukemia, so the T cells may come from the graft donor. The specimen was PBMCs, mostly from graft donor cells, collected 180 days after TCRalphabeta/CD19-depleted stem cell transplant.

DNA for the CDR3: TGCAGTGCTGGAGTCCAGAAGGGGGTCTACCAAGAGACCCAGTACTTC. Encoded protein: CSAGVQKGVYQETQYF. V and J are TRBV20-1 and TRBJ2-5; TRBD1 is a possible D gene (6 bases). The CDR3 covers 16 residues. Germline-derived CDR1 and CDR2 are DFQATT and SNEGSKA (reference sequence). The V gene lost 5 bases and the J gene lost 0 bases, with 19 bases spanning the gap.